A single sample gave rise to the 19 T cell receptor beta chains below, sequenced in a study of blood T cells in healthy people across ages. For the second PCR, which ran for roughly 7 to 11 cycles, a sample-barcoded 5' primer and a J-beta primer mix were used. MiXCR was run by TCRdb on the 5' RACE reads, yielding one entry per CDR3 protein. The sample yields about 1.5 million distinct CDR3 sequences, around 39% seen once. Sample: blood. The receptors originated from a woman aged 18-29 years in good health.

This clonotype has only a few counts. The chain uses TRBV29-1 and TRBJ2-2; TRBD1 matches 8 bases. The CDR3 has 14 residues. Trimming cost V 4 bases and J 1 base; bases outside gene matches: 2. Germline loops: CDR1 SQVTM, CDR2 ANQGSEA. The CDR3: CSVAGTGNTGELFF. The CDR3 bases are TGCAGCGTTGCCGGGACAGGGAACACCGGGGAGCTGTTTTTT.

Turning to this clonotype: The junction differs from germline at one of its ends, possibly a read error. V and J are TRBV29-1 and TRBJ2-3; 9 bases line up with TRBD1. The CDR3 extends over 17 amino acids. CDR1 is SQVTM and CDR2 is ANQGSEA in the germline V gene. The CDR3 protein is CSVRTYPGQGGGDTQNF. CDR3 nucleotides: TGCAGCGTTCGAACTTACCCGGGACAGGGAGGAGGAGATACGCAGAATTTT.

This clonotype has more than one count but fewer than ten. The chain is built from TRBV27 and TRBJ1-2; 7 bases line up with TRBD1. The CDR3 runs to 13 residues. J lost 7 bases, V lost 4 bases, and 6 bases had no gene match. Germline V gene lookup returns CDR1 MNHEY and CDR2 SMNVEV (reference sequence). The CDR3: CASSSNDRAGYTF. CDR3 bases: TGTGCCAGCAGTTCCAATGACAGGGCTGGCTACACCTTC.

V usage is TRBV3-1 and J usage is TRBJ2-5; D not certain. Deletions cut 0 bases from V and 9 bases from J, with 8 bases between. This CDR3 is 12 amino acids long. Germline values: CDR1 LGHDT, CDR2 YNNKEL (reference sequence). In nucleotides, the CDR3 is TGTGCCAGCAGCCAAGAAGGGTCCGCCCAGTACTTC. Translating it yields CASSQEGSAQYF.

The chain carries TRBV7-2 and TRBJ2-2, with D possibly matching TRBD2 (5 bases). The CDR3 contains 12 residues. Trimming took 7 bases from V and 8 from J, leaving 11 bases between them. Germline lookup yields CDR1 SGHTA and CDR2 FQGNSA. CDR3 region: CASNDRGGELFF. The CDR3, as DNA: TGTGCCAGCAACGACCGGGGAGGGGAGCTGTTTTTT.

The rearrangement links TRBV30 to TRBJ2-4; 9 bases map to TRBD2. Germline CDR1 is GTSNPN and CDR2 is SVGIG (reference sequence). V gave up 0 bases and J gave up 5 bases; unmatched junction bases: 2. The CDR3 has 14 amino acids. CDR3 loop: CAWSVGGGENIQYF. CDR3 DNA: TGTGCCTGGAGTGTAGGCGGGGGGGAAAACATTCAGTACTTC.

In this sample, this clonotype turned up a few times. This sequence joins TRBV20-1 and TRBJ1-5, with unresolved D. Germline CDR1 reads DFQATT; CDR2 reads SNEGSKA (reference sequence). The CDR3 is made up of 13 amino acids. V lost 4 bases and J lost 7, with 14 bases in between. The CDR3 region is CSAKPMGGQPQHF. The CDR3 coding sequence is TGCAGTGCTAAACCCATGGGTGGGCAGCCCCAGCATTTT.

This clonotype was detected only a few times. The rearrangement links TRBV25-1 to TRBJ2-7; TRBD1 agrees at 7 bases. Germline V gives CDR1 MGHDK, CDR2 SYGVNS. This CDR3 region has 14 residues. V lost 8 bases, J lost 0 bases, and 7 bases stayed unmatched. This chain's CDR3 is CASQDRAPSYEQYF. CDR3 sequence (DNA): TGTGCCAGCCAAGACAGGGCGCCCTCCTACGAGCAGTACTTC.

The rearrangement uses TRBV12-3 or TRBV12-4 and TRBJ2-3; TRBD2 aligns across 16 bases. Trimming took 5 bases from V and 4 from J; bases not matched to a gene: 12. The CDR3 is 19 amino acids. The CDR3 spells CASSKGTSGGGTRADTQYF. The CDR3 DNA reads TGTGCCAGCAGTAAAGGGACTAGCGGGGGGGGAACTAGAGCAGATACGCAGTATTTT.

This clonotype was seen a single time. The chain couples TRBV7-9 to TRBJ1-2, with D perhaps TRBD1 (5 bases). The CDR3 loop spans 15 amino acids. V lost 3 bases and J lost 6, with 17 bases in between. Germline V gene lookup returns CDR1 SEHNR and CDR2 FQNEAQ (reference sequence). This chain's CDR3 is CASSLGDPKWDGYTF. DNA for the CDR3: TGTGCCAGCAGCTTGGGGGACCCTAAGTGGGATGGCTACACCTTC.

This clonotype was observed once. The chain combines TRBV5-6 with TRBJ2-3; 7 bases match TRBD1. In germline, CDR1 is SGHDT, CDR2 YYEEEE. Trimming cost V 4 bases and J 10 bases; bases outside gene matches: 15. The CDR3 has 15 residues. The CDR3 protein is CASSRSSTGDPPQYF. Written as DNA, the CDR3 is TGTGCCAGCAGCCGCAGCTCCACAGGGGATCCCCCGCAGTATTTT.

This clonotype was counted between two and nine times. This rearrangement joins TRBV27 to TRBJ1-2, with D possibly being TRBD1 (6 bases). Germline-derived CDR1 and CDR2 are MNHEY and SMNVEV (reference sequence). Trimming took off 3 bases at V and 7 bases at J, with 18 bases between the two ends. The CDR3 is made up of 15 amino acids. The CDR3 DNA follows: TGTGCCAGCAGTTTGTTAGGCAGGGGTGGGATTGGCTACACCTTC. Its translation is CASSLLGRGGIGYTF.

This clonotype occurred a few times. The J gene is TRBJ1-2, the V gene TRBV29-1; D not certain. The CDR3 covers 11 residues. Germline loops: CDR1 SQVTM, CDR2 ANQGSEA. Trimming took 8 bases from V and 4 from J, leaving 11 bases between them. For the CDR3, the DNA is TGCAGCCTAGGAGACACCTATGGCTACACCTTC. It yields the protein CSLGDTYGYTF.

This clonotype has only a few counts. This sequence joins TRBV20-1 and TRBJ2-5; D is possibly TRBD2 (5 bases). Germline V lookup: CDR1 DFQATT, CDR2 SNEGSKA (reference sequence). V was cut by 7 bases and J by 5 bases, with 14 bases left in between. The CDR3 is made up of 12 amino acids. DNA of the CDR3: TGCAGTGGGCTATCGACGGGGGAGACCCAGTACTTC. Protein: CSGLSTGETQYF.

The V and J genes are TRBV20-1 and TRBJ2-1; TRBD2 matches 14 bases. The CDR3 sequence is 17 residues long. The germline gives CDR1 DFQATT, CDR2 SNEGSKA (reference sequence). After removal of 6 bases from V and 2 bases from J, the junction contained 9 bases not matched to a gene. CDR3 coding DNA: TGCAGTGCCCCTGACAGGACTAGCGGGAGGCCCTACAATGAGCAGTTCTTC. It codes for CSAPDRTSGRPYNEQFF.

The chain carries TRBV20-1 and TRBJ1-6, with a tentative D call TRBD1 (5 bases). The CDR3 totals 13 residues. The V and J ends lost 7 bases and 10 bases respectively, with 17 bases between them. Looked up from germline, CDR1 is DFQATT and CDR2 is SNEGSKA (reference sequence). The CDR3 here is CSVGGGEGSPLHF. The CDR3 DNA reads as TGCAGTGTGGGGGGGGGAGAGGGATCACCCCTCCACTTT.

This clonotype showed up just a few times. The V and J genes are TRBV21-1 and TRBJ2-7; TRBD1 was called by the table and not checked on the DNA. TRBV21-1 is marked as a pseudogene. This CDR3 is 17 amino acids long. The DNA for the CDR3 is TGTGCCAGCAGCAAATCTGGACAGGCTAGTCGATCCTACGAGCAGTACTTC. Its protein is CASSKSGQASRSYEQYF.

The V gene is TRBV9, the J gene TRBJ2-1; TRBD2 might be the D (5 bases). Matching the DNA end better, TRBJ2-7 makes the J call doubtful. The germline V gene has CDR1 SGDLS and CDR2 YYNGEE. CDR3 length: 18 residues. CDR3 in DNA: TGTGCCAGCAGCGCCCCGTCGGTGAGGGCCCAATCCTACAATGAGCAGTACTTC. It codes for CASSAPSVRAQSYNEQYF.

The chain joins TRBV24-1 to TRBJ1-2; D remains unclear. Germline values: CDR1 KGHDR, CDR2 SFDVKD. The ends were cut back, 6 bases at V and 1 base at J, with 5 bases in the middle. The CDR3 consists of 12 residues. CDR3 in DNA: TGTGCCACCAGTACGGGTAACTATGGCTACACCTTC. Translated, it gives CATSTGNYGYTF.